These 15 T cell receptor beta chains were all obtained from the same sample, sequenced in a study of shared T cell receptors in the human thymus. The protocol was immunoSEQ multiplex PCR, while the TCRdb copy is restricted to in-frame clones and leaves out a portion. Of approximately 580,000 clones in the sample, about 84% were seen once. This sample also appeared in a second study, on human thymus T cells.

The sequencing input was thymocytes. The receptors derive from a boy in the first two years of life with a congenital heart defect.

The gene calls are TRBV27 and TRBJ2-3; the match to TRBD1 covers 10 bases. The CDR3 has 14 amino acids. Per the germline V gene, CDR1 is MNHEY and CDR2 is SMNVEV (reference sequence). The trim removed 4 bases at V and 12 bases at J, leaving 10 bases unmatched. CDR3 residues: CASSYRTGGSAQYF. CDR3 sequence (DNA): TGTGCCAGCAGTTACCGGACAGGGGGTAGTGCACAGTATTTT.

The chain links TRBV5-1 to TRBJ2-5, with 15 bases lining up with TRBD2. CDR1 and CDR2 (germline): SGHRS, YFSETQ. J gave up 0 bases and V 4 bases, and 7 bases lay outside the gene matches. CDR3 size: 18 residues. The CDR3 protein is CASSKGLAGGPHQETQYF. In DNA form, the CDR3 reads TGCGCCAGCAGCAAGGGACTAGCGGGAGGCCCACACCAAGAGACCCAGTACTTC. The whole variable domain, filled in from reference TRBV5-1 and TRBJ2-5, reads KAGVTQTPRYLIKTRGQQVTLSCSPISGHRSVSWYQQTPGQGLQFLFEYFSETQRNKGNFPGRFSGRQFSNSRSEMNVSTLELGDSALYLCASSKGLAGGPHQETQYFGPGTRLLVL.

V and J are TRBV15 and TRBJ2-1; TRBD2 aligns across 9 bases. Germline V gene sequence: CDR1 LNHNV, CDR2 YYDKDF (reference sequence). The CDR3 sequence is 17 residues long. With V trimmed by 2 bases and J by 1 base, 6 bases remained unmatched. As DNA, the CDR3 is TGTGCCACCAGCAGAAAAAGTAGCGGGAGTTCCTACAATGAGCAGTTCTTC. Translated: CATSRKSSGSSYNEQFF.

This clone appeared once. The chain carries TRBV18 and TRBJ2-7; D is ambiguous. Trimming removed 4 bases from V and 0 bases from J, with 10 bases in between. Germline CDR1 reads KGHSH; CDR2 reads LQKENI. This CDR3 is built from 14 residues. The CDR3 sequence is CASSHTEYSYEQYF. DNA of the CDR3: TGTGCCAGCTCACATACAGAGTACTCCTACGAGCAGTACTTC.

In this sample, this clone turned up once. This rearrangement joins TRBV25-1 to TRBJ1-5; 10 nucleotides match TRBD1. Losses at the gene ends were 4 bases for V and 6 bases for J; bases not matched to a gene: 12. The CDR3 covers 17 residues. Germline V gene lookup returns CDR1 MGHDK and CDR2 SYGVNS. CDR3 DNA sequence: TGTGCCAGCAGTGGGTCTTCGGAGGGACAGGGGCCTCAGCCCCAGCATTTT. Its protein product is CASSGSSEGQGPQPQHF.

V is TRBV13 and J is TRBJ2-7, with 14 bases fitting TRBD2. Germline lookup yields CDR1 PRHDT and CDR2 FYEKMQ (reference sequence). Losses at the gene ends were 5 bases for V and 0 bases for J; bases not matched to a gene: 18. The CDR3 consists of 21 residues. CDR3: CASSPSSPTSGRASTSYEQYF. CDR3 nucleotide sequence: TGTGCCAGCAGCCCTAGCTCCCCGACTAGCGGGAGGGCCTCGACCTCCTACGAGCAGTACTTC.

The rearrangement uses TRBV7-2 and TRBJ2-7, with TRBD2 matching over 9 bases. The CDR3 consists of 18 residues. The germline V gene encodes CDR1 SGHTA and CDR2 FQGNSA. The V gene end was trimmed by 8 bases and the J gene end by 0 bases; junction bases not matched to a gene: 17. The CDR3 region is CASAPVALAGRSSYEQYF. The DNA for the CDR3 is TGTGCCAGCGCCCCGGTGGCACTAGCGGGCCGCAGCTCCTACGAGCAGTACTTC.

V usage is TRBV27 and J usage is TRBJ2-3, with 13 bases matching TRBD2. With 6 bases clipped from V and 4 bases from J, the junction kept 1 base outside the gene matches. The germline gives CDR1 MNHEY, CDR2 SMNVEV (reference sequence). The CDR3 sequence is 14 residues long. DNA of the CDR3: TGTGCCAGCAGAGGACTAGCGGGAGCAGATACGCAGTATTTT. Encoded protein: CASRGLAGADTQYF.

V usage is TRBV13 and J usage is TRBJ1-1; D gene unclear. The CDR3 runs 15 residues. Germline V CDR1 and CDR2: PRHDT, FYEKMQ (reference sequence). The V gene lost 2 bases and the J gene lost 6 bases, with 16 bases spanning the gap. The CDR3 sequence: CASSLNGNKKAEAFF. In DNA form, the CDR3 reads TGTGCCAGCAGCTTAAACGGGAACAAAAAGGCTGAAGCTTTCTTT.

This chain joins TRBV11-3 and TRBJ2-7; 11 bases agree with TRBD1. The CDR3 covers 18 residues. Germline lookup yields CDR1 SGHNT and CDR2 YENEEA. With V trimmed by 3 bases and J by 7 bases, 17 bases remained unmatched. CDR3 coding DNA: TGTGCCAGCAGCTTCCCTGAAAAAACGGACAGGGGGCGAGGTGAGCAGTACTTC. It codes for CASSFPEKTDRGRGEQYF.

The genes are TRBV4-3 and TRBJ2-5; D may be TRBD1 (6 bases). Looked up from germline, CDR1 is LGHNA and CDR2 is YSLEER. This CDR3 is 14 amino acids long. V was pared by 5 bases and J by 2 bases, with 12 bases between. The CDR3 region has the DNA TGCGCCAGCAGCGACCGGGACAAACAAGAGACCCAGTACTTC. Amino acids: CASSDRDKQETQYF.

The chain combines TRBV2 with TRBJ2-1; the match to TRBD2 covers 12 bases. After removal of 2 bases from V and 8 bases from J, the junction contained 4 bases not matched to a gene. Germline CDR1 and CDR2: SNHLY and FYNNEI. This CDR3 region has 15 residues. In nucleotides, the CDR3 is TGTGCCAGCAGTGAAAGCCTAGCGGGAGGGGATGAGCAGTTCTTC. It specifies CASSESLAGGDEQFF.

This clone has only a few counts. The gene calls are TRBV7-2 and TRBJ2-1, with 14 bases fitting TRBD2. Germline V gene data show CDR1 as SGHTA and CDR2 as FQGNSA. V gave up 3 bases and J gave up 6 bases; unmatched junction bases: 13. The CDR3 runs to 19 residues. In DNA form, the CDR3 reads TGTGCCAGCAGCTTCGGCCGGGGACTAGCGGGAGTCCCCCGCAATGAGCAGTTCTTC. Its translation: CASSFGRGLAGVPRNEQFF. The full variable domain, in which reference TRBV7-2 and TRBJ2-1 provide the parts outside the CDR3, is GAGVSQSPSNKVTEKGKDVELRCDPISGHTALYWYRQSLGQGLEFLIYFQGNSAPDKSGLPSDRFSAERTGGSVSTLTIQRTQQEDSAVYLCASSFGRGLAGVPRNEQFFGPGTRLTVL.

V and J are TRBV5-1 and TRBJ1-1; tentatively, D is TRBD1 (6 bases). The CDR3 has 17 residues. V lost 0 bases and J 2 bases, leaving 17 bases between the germline ends. Germline V gives CDR1 SGHRS, CDR2 YFSETQ. CDR3: CASSLEGDRRVNTEAFF. Here the CDR3 DNA reads TGCGCCAGCAGCTTGGAGGGAGACAGGCGGGTTAACACTGAAGCTTTCTTT.

This clone showed up just once. V usage is TRBV7-6 and J usage is TRBJ1-1, with D unresolved. The CDR3 covers 15 residues. CDR1 and CDR2 (germline): SGHVS, FNYEAQ. V lost 1 base and J lost 0, with 9 bases in between. The chain's CDR3 is CASSLEEGMNTEAFF. The DNA for the CDR3 is TGTGCCAGCAGCTTAGAGGAGGGAATGAACACTGAAGCTTTCTTT. Full variable domain (rest looked up from reference TRBV7-6 and TRBJ1-1): GAGVSQSPRYKVTKRGQDVALRCDPISGHVSLYWYRQALGQGPEFLTYFNYEAQQDKSGLPNDRFSAERPEGSISTLTIQRTEQRDSAMYRCASSLEEGMNTEAFFGQGTRLTVV.